One and the same sample provided the 23 T cell receptor beta chains below, sequenced in a study of Ad26.COV2.S vaccination and SARS-CoV-2 variants. Measured with immunoSEQ multiplex PCR; TCRdb has only the in-frame clones, and not every one. The repertoire consists of roughly 450,000 clones, with 75% to 95% occurring once and the leading ten covering roughly an eighth. The treatment was: roughly 20 received Ad26.COV2.S at low or high dose, single or two shots; 5 received placebo; per-sample allocation not given. Sampling was done on day 63 after the first vaccine or placebo injection. This sample comprised peripheral blood, obtained in a trial of Ad26.COV2.S vaccine versus placebo. The source is a person aged 18-60 years who received the Ad26.COV2.S COVID-19 vaccine or a placebo.

The chain recombines TRBV27 with TRBJ1-1; D is undetermined. The CDR3 runs 14 residues. In germline, CDR1 is MNHEY, CDR2 SMNVEV (reference sequence). The ends were cut back, 3 bases at V and 1 base at J, with 9 bases in the middle. CDR3: CASSFRQPNTEAFF. In nucleotides, the CDR3 is TGTGCCAGCAGTTTTAGACAACCGAACACTGAAGCTTTCTTT.

This chain links TRBV6-2 or TRBV6-3 with TRBJ2-3; 9 positions match TRBD2. V lost 0 bases, J lost 3 bases, and 7 bases stayed unmatched. The germline CDR1 and CDR2 sequences are MNHEY and SVGEGT. This CDR3 has 17 amino acids. CDR3 in DNA: TGTGCCAGCAGTTACTCGCGCGCGGGAGGGCCTACAGATACGCAGTATTTT. Protein: CASSYSRAGGPTDTQYF.

This clone was seen just once. This chain joins TRBV3-1 (or the pseudogene TRBV3-2) and TRBJ2-4; 7 nucleotides line up with TRBD2. V dropped 4 bases and J dropped 8; count of bases not matched to a gene: 8. There are 14 residues in the CDR3. Looked up from germline, CDR1 is LGHDT and CDR2 is YNNKEL (reference sequence). CDR3 in amino acids: CASSLADRGDIQYF. In nucleotides, the CDR3 is TGTGCCAGCAGCCTAGCGGACCGGGGGGACATTCAGTACTTC.

This rearrangement joins TRBV6-1 to TRBJ1-3; D unresolved. Per germline, CDR1 MNHNS and CDR2 SASEGT. The CDR3 has 12 amino acids. Between the trimmed V and J ends, which lost 2 bases and 7 bases, there was a span of 6 bases. The CDR3: CASSEIGNTIYF. The DNA of the CDR3 is TGTGCCAGCAGTGAAATAGGGAACACCATATATTTT.

The chain couples TRBV24-1 to TRBJ2-1; 8 bases map to TRBD1. Germline lookup yields CDR1 KGHDR and CDR2 SFDVKD. The CDR3 spans 15 residues. The V gene end was trimmed by 4 bases and the J gene end by 3 bases; junction bases not matched to a gene: 4. The CDR3 DNA is TGTGCCACCAGTGACCCGGGACAGGTCTACAATGAGCAGTTCTTC. Translated, it gives CATSDPGQVYNEQFF.

The V call is TRBV2, the J call TRBJ2-7; 13 bases map to TRBD2. The J segment lost 5 bases and the V segment lost 1 base, leaving 5 bases of the junction unmatched. This CDR3 spans 16 amino acids. CDR1 SNHLY and CDR2 FYNNEI come from the germline V gene. CDR3 nucleotides: TGTGCCAGCAGTGAAGAGGGACTAGCGGGATTCAACGAGCAGTACTTC. Residues: CASSEEGLAGFNEQYF.

This clone is a singleton in its sample. V gene TRBV6-5 combines with J gene TRBJ2-5, with 7 bases lining up with TRBD1. Trimming at V came to 7 bases and at J to 1 base, leaving 3 bases not matched to a gene. The CDR3 is 13 amino acids. Germline values: CDR1 MNHEY, CDR2 SVGAGI. The CDR3 loop is CASIDRVQETQYF. The DNA for the CDR3 is TGTGCCAGCATCGACAGGGTCCAAGAGACCCAGTACTTC.

The rearrangement uses TRBV30 and TRBJ1-5; TRBD1 matches at 9 bases. Germline V gene data show CDR1 as GTSNPN and CDR2 as SVGIG (reference sequence). V lost 2 bases to trimming and J lost 3 bases; unmatched junction nucleotides: 8. This CDR3 contains 16 residues. CDR3 loop: CAWSPIGQGTNQPQHF. In nucleotides, the CDR3 is TGTGCCTGGAGTCCCATAGGACAGGGGACCAATCAGCCCCAGCATTTT.

In DNA, the CDR3 is TGTGCCAGCAGATTAACTAGCGCGAGCACAGATACGCAGTATTTT. Translated: CASRLTSASTDTQYF. The rearrangement uses TRBV7-9 and TRBJ2-3; TRBD2 matches at 7 bases. J gave up 0 bases and V 6 bases, and 6 bases lay outside the gene matches. This CDR3 comprises 15 residues. Germline loops: CDR1 SEHNR, CDR2 FQNEAQ (reference sequence). The full variable domain, in which reference TRBV7-9 and TRBJ2-3 provide the parts outside the CDR3, is DTGVSQNPRHKITKRGQNVTFRCDPISEHNRLYWYRQTLGQGPEFLTYFQNEAQLEKSRLLSDRFSAERPKGSFSTLEIQRTEQGDSAMYLCASRLTSASTDTQYFGPGTRLTVL.

This clone was observed a few times. The V call is TRBV2, the J call TRBJ2-1; 10 positions match TRBD2. The CDR3 contains 15 residues. The germline gives CDR1 SNHLY, CDR2 FYNNEI. The V gene end was trimmed by 3 bases and the J gene end by 7 bases; junction bases not matched to a gene: 6. The CDR3 region is CASSDRSGRWNEQFF. For the CDR3, the DNA is TGTGCCAGCAGTGACCGTAGCGGGAGGTGGAATGAGCAGTTCTTC.

The sample holds one count of this clone. The rearrangement joins TRBV19 to TRBJ2-7; the match to TRBD2 covers 8 bases. Germline V gives CDR1 LNHDA, CDR2 SQIVND (reference sequence). The CDR3 contains 15 residues. The ends lost 6 bases at V and 3 bases at J; junction bases unmatched: 10. CDR3 sequence: CASRALSGTSYEQYF. The CDR3 DNA is TGTGCCAGTAGGGCCCTTAGCGGGACAAGCTACGAGCAGTACTTC.

The chain recombines TRBV4-3 with TRBJ2-3; 8 nucleotides agree with TRBD1. The CDR3 has 16 residues. Trimming removed 3 bases from V and 2 bases from J; junction bases left unmatched: 7. The germline CDR1 and CDR2 sequences are LGHNA and YSLEER. CDR3 region: CASSQSPGQVTDTQYF. In DNA, the CDR3 is TGCGCCAGCAGCCAGTCTCCGGGACAGGTCACAGATACGCAGTATTTT.

The chain combines TRBV3-1 (or the pseudogene TRBV3-2) with TRBJ1-6; D not resolved. The CDR3 is 16 amino acids. The germline V gene has CDR1 LGHDT and CDR2 YNNKEL (reference sequence). The V end was cut by 0 bases, the J end by 4 bases, with 10 bases between. In nucleotides, the CDR3 is TGTGCCAGCAGCCAAGAAGCAGGCCGGTATAATTCACCCCTCCACTTT. This gives the protein CASSQEAGRYNSPLHF.

A note on this clone: Other DNA sequences in the sample encode the same CDR3. This chain joins TRBV5-1 and TRBJ2-5; D gene ambiguous. The CDR3 loop spans 11 amino acids. Looked up from germline, CDR1 is SGHRS and CDR2 is YFSETQ. The V end was cut by 3 bases, the J end by 0 bases, with 0 bases between. The CDR3, as DNA: TGCGCCAGCAGCTACCAAGAGACCCAGTACTTC. Translation: CASSYQETQYF.

The chain carries TRBV9 and TRBJ2-3; D call uncertain. Germline CDR1 reads SGDLS; CDR2 reads YYNGEE. V lost 2 bases, J lost 0 bases, and 10 bases lay in between. The CDR3 extends over 15 amino acids. CDR3 sequence reads: CASSVFPASTDTQYF. The CDR3 DNA is TGTGCCAGCAGCGTGTTCCCCGCTAGCACAGATACGCAGTATTTT.

This rearrangement joins TRBV18 to TRBJ1-1, with 7 bases matching TRBD1. With 0 bases clipped from V and 6 bases from J, the junction kept 16 bases outside the gene matches. The CDR3 runs 18 residues. Germline V gives CDR1 KGHSH, CDR2 LQKENI. CDR3 sequence reads: CASSPPVKLDRVPAEAFF. The CDR3 DNA is TGTGCCAGCTCACCACCGGTTAAACTAGACAGGGTTCCCGCTGAAGCTTTCTTT.

This clone occurred once. This chain joins TRBV2 and TRBJ1-5; D unclear. CDR3 length equals 13 residues. Germline V gene lookup returns CDR1 SNHLY and CDR2 FYNNEI. V was cut by 7 bases and J by 1 base, with 8 bases left in between. The DNA of the CDR3 is TGTGCCAGCAAGACCGGGAGCAATCAGCCCCAGCATTTT. It encodes CASKTGSNQPQHF.

The chain joins TRBV12-5 to TRBJ1-5, with 9 bases that match TRBD1. Trimming at V came to 5 bases and at J to 9 bases, leaving 8 bases not matched to a gene. CDR1 and CDR2 (germline): LGHNT, FRNRAP. There are 14 residues in the CDR3. The CDR3 loop is CASGTGGNDGPQHF. The CDR3 DNA follows: TGTGCTAGTGGTACAGGGGGCAACGATGGGCCCCAGCATTTT.

J is TRBJ2-1 and V is TRBV19, with a tentative D call TRBD1 (5 bases). Deletions cut 3 bases from V and 6 bases from J, with 18 bases between. CDR3 length: 16 amino acids. The germline CDR1 and CDR2 sequences are LNHDA and SQIVND (reference sequence). The CDR3 nucleotides are TGTGCCAGTAGTATTCCCCCGACAGTAAGGTTCAATGAGCAGTTCTTC. Residues: CASSIPPTVRFNEQFF.

This clone was picked up a small number of times. The CDR3: CASSIGPTTSGRFYEQYF. The CDR3 bases are TGTGCCAGTAGTATAGGACCCACCACTAGCGGGAGGTTCTACGAGCAGTACTTC. The chain has TRBV19 and TRBJ2-7, with TRBD2 matching 12 bases. The germline V gene encodes CDR1 LNHDA and CDR2 SQIVND (reference sequence). This CDR3 is 18 amino acids long. J gave up 3 bases and V 1 base, and 10 bases lay outside the gene matches.

This chain uses TRBV6-5 with TRBJ1-1, with D possibly being TRBD1 (5 bases). The V end lost 6 bases, the J end lost 10 bases, and 24 bases lay between the germline ends. This CDR3 is built from 15 residues. CDR1 and CDR2 (germline): MNHEY, SVGAGI. DNA of the CDR3: TGTGCCAGCAGATCCTCCGAGAGGACACCTCGGGGAGCTTTCTTT. This encodes CASRSSERTPRGAFF.

This clone was seen a single time. The V gene is TRBV28, the J gene TRBJ1-4, with 7 nucleotides matching TRBD1. The V gene end was trimmed by 4 bases and the J gene end by 7 bases; junction bases not matched to a gene: 6. This CDR3 has 14 amino acids. Germline-derived CDR1 and CDR2 are MDHEN and SYDVKM. DNA for the CDR3: TGTGCCAGCAGTTACGACAGGGAGGGTGAAAAACTGTTTTTT. The encoded protein is CASSYDREGEKLFF.

This clone was seen once. The CDR3 DNA reads TGTGCCAGCAGCTTAGGCGGTAGCGGGAGTAGCACAGATACGCAGTATTTT. It is translated as CASSLGGSGSSTDTQYF. The chain is built from TRBV7-2 and TRBJ2-3, with TRBD2 matching over 9 bases. From germline, CDR1 is SGHTA and CDR2 FQGNSA. V was clipped by 1 base and J by 0 bases; unmatched bases: 5. The CDR3 covers 17 residues.